This T cell receptor beta chain was profiled in a study of blood T cell repertoires in COVID-19. With 1 base removed from V and 7 bases from J, the gap between germline ends came to 12 bases. Germline CDR1 and CDR2: SGHRS and YFSETQ. The CDR3 is made up of 13 amino acids. The protocol was immunoSEQ multiplex PCR, while the TCRdb copy is restricted to in-frame clones and leaves out a portion. The sample carries approximately 250,000 clones, less than 90% recorded once. The chain carries TRBV5-1 and TRBJ2-7; D might be TRBD2 (6 bases). The receptor was derived from a man younger than 45 with active or convalescent COVID-19. The sequenced material came from peripheral blood. CDR3 nucleotide sequence: TGCGCCAGCAGCTTGCCATCGGGGGAGGAGCAGTACTTC. This codes for CASSLPSGEEQYF.